These 21 T cell receptor beta chains came from one sample sequenced in a study of CD8+ T cells in alopecia areata (dated by TCRdb to the late 2010s). Libraries were built with the immunoSEQ multiplex PCR assay. RNA was extracted from all samples and reverse transcribed into cDNA, which served as template for TCR sequencing. TCRdb obtained this table from immuneACCESS and retained in-frame rearrangements with V and J assigned. These tables miss some clones; where compared with another copy, unresolved V genes account for less than half of the shortfall, and the remainder is unexplained. The sample yields more than 85,000 clones; 40% to 55% were counted once. The ten largest clonotypes hold approximately 0.79% of the sample. The sample was CD4+ T cells sorted from blood. The receptors come from a human donor with alopecia areata.

The chain combines TRBV4-3 with TRBJ2-4; 7 nucleotides line up with TRBD1. V lost 0 bases to trimming and J lost 16 bases; unmatched junction nucleotides: 9. This CDR3 has 13 residues. Germline V gives CDR1 LGHNA, CDR2 YSLEER. Here the CDR3 reads CASSQEPGTDLYF. CDR3 in DNA: TGCGCCAGCAGCCAAGAACCCGGGACAGACTTATACTTC.

This clone was observed a few times. The chain has TRBV29-1 and TRBJ2-3; D may be TRBD2 (6 bases). The CDR3 contains 12 residues. The germline CDR1 and CDR2 sequences are SQVTM and ANQGSEA. V was shortened by 4 bases and J by 6 bases, with 11 bases between the two germline ends. In nucleotides, the CDR3 is TGCAGCGTTGTTCCCGCGGGGGATACGCAGTATTTT. Translating it yields CSVVPAGDTQYF.

This clone is a singleton in its sample. The CDR3 here is CASSLSTGDNQPQHF. The CDR3 bases are TGTGCCAGCAGTTTATCTACAGGGGACAATCAGCCCCAGCATTTT. This chain connects TRBV28 to TRBJ1-5, with 7 bases aligning to TRBD1. CDR3 length: 15 amino acids. Germline-derived CDR1 and CDR2 are MDHEN and SYDVKM. The V gene end was trimmed by 1 base and the J gene end by 3 bases; junction bases not matched to a gene: 3.

V gene TRBV30 combines with J gene TRBJ2-7, with TRBD2 matching 13 bases. Germline CDR1 reads GTSNPN; CDR2 reads SVGIG (reference sequence). The CDR3 sequence is 14 residues long. With V trimmed by 2 bases and J by 5 bases, 3 bases remained unmatched. The CDR3 here is CAWSPGTSGNEQYF. For the CDR3, the DNA is TGTGCCTGGAGTCCCGGGACTAGCGGGAACGAGCAGTACTTC.

The chain joins TRBV9 to TRBJ1-1; 7 bases agree with TRBD1. Germline V gene sequence: CDR1 SGDLS, CDR2 YYNGEE. Trimming removed 3 bases from V and 4 bases from J; junction bases left unmatched: 12. CDR3 length: 16 residues. The CDR3 here is CASSALGLQGLTEAFF. CDR3 coding DNA: TGTGCCAGCAGCGCCCTGGGCTTACAGGGGCTCACTGAAGCTTTCTTT.

The J gene is TRBJ2-7, the V gene TRBV30; D ambiguous. Between the trimmed V and J ends, which lost 0 bases and 6 bases, there was a span of 6 bases. CDR3 length: 11 residues. CDR1 GTSNPN and CDR2 SVGIG come from the germline V gene (reference sequence). CDR3 sequence reads: CAWSVRSEQYF. The CDR3 DNA reads as TGTGCCTGGAGTGTCAGGAGCGAGCAGTACTTC. The variable domain in full, with the rest retrieved from reference TRBV30 and TRBJ2-7, is SQTIHQWPATLVQPVGSPLSLECTVEGTSNPNLYWYRQAAGRGLQLLFYSVGIGQISSEVPQNLSASRPQDRQFILSSKKLLLSDSGFYLCAWSVRSEQYFGPGTRLTVT.

This clone is a singleton in its sample. The chain joins TRBV29-1 to TRBJ1-5; D is perhaps TRBD1 (6 bases). The germline V gene has CDR1 SQVTM and CDR2 ANQGSEA. V lost 7 bases, J lost 0 bases, and 7 bases lay in between. The CDR3 is 12 residues long. CDR3 sequence: CSAGDSNQPQHF. CDR3 bases: TGCAGCGCAGGGGATAGCAATCAGCCCCAGCATTTT.

The chain uses TRBV29-1 and TRBJ2-5; TRBD1 agrees at 8 bases. From germline, CDR1 is SQVTM and CDR2 ANQGSEA. J was trimmed by 5 bases and V by 5 bases; bases with no gene match: 7. The CDR3 is made up of 13 amino acids. The DNA of the CDR3 is TGCAGCGTTCCGGACAGGGCCGTGGAGACCCAGTACTTC. Its protein product is CSVPDRAVETQYF.

This clone turned up a few times. The chain has TRBV29-1 and TRBJ2-1, with 8 nucleotides matching TRBD2. V dropped 4 bases and J dropped 10; count of bases not matched to a gene: 9. CDR1 and CDR2 (germline): SQVTM, ANQGSEA. There are 13 residues in the CDR3. The CDR3 DNA is TGCAGCGTTGCGGGACTAGGCGATGACGAGCAGTTCTTC. Protein: CSVAGLGDDEQFF.

A few counts support this clone. This chain joins TRBV7-9 and TRBJ2-3; no definite D call. Germline CDR1 SEHNR, CDR2 FQNEAQ (reference sequence). The CDR3 sequence is 15 residues long. With 1 base removed from V and 6 bases from J, the gap between germline ends came to 14 bases. This chain's CDR3 is CASSLGDTLTDTQYF. CDR3 DNA: TGTGCCAGCAGCTTAGGTGACACTCTCACCGATACGCAGTATTTT.

V gene TRBV29-1 combines with J gene TRBJ2-5; D is perhaps TRBD2 (6 bases). Germline-derived CDR1 and CDR2 are SQVTM and ANQGSEA. With 7 bases removed from V and 1 base from J, the gap between germline ends came to 10 bases. There are 12 residues in the CDR3. The CDR3 is CSATGLQETQYF. DNA of the CDR3: TGCAGCGCTACGGGACTCCAAGAGACCCAGTACTTC. Complete variable domain (other parts from reference TRBV29-1 and TRBJ2-5): SAVISQKPSRDICQRGTSLTIQCQVDSQVTMMFWYRQQPGQSLTLIATANQGSEATYESGFVIDKFPISRPNLTFSTLTVSNMSPEDSSIYLCSATGLQETQYFGPGTRLLVL.

Note on this clone: The sample contains more than one DNA sequence encoding this CDR3. The chain carries TRBV29-1 and TRBJ2-2; 12 bases fit TRBD1. The ends lost 7 bases at V and 6 bases at J; junction bases unmatched: 3. The CDR3 is 13 amino acids. The V gene's germline CDR1 is SQVTM and CDR2 ANQGSEA. The CDR3 DNA sequence: TGCAGCGCGGGACAGGGGGCTGCCGGGGAGCTGTTTTTT. Amino acid sequence: CSAGQGAAGELFF.

This clone occurred a few times. Other DNA variants within this sample encode the same CDR3. The rearrangement uses TRBV29-1 and TRBJ1-4, with D possibly TRBD1 on 6 matching bases. The CDR3 contains 13 residues. V was clipped by 5 bases and J by 7 bases, with 14 bases between them. CDR1 SQVTM and CDR2 ANQGSEA come from the germline V gene. CDR3: CSVSQGGSEKLFF. CDR3 in DNA: TGCAGCGTTTCACAGGGAGGAAGTGAAAAACTGTTTTTT.

Worth noting for this clone: Other DNA sequences in the same sample also yield this CDR3. This chain uses TRBV29-1 with TRBJ2-1, with unresolved D. Germline values: CDR1 SQVTM, CDR2 ANQGSEA. Trimming removed 4 bases at V and 5 bases at J, with 3 bases between. This CDR3 has 10 amino acids. The CDR3 sequence: CSVGNNEQFF. CDR3 nucleotide sequence: TGCAGCGTTGGTAACAATGAGCAGTTCTTC.

This chain joins TRBV4-3 and TRBJ2-5; TRBD2 matches at 8 bases. The V segment lost 0 bases and the J segment 5 bases; nucleotides outside the gene matches: 8. CDR1 and CDR2 from the germline V gene are LGHNA and YSLEER. The CDR3 has 16 amino acids. CDR3 in amino acids: CASSQDAGASGETQYF. Written as DNA, the CDR3 is TGCGCCAGCAGCCAAGACGCGGGGGCTAGCGGGGAGACCCAGTACTTC.

This clone was found many times. The chain has TRBV29-1 and TRBJ2-5; D gene ambiguous. CDR1 and CDR2 from the germline V gene are SQVTM and ANQGSEA. This CDR3 contains 14 residues. The V gene lost 2 bases and the J gene lost 5 bases, with 15 bases spanning the gap. CDR3: CSVERRYGQETQYF. DNA of the CDR3: TGCAGCGTTGAACGGCGATATGGGCAGGAGACCCAGTACTTC.

The rearrangement joins TRBV29-1 to TRBJ2-7; a possible D gene is TRBD1 (6 bases). The germline V gene has CDR1 SQVTM and CDR2 ANQGSEA. The CDR3 covers 13 residues. V was shortened by 6 bases and J by 0 bases, with 12 bases between the two germline ends. In DNA form, the CDR3 reads TGCAGCGTCGAAACGGACAGCTCCTACGAGCAGTACTTC. Translation: CSVETDSSYEQYF.

This sequence joins TRBV2 and TRBJ2-7; D gene ambiguous. This CDR3 is 13 amino acids long. Germline lookup yields CDR1 SNHLY and CDR2 FYNNEI. Trimming cost V 4 bases and J 3 bases, with 10 bases left between them. CDR3 sequence reads: CASSGQQNYEQYF. The CDR3 nucleotides are TGTGCCAGCAGTGGACAACAGAACTACGAGCAGTACTTC.

This rearrangement joins TRBV11-2 to TRBJ2-7; TRBD1 matches at 9 bases. This CDR3 spans 14 amino acids. The V segment lost 10 bases and the J segment 6 bases; nucleotides outside the gene matches: 13. Per the germline V gene, CDR1 is SGHAT and CDR2 is FQNNGV. The CDR3 spells CATLRGDRVSEQYF. CDR3 nucleotides: TGTGCCACCCTCCGGGGGGACAGGGTAAGCGAGCAGTACTTC. The full variable domain, its missing parts supplied by reference TRBV11-2 and TRBJ2-7, is EAGVAQSPRYKIIEKRQSVAFWCNPISGHATLYWYQQILGQGPKLLIQFQNNGVVDDSQLPKDRFSAERLKGVDSTLKIQPAKLEDSAVYLCATLRGDRVSEQYFGPGTRLTVT.

There are a few counts of this clone. This sequence joins TRBV4-3 and TRBJ1-4; D call uncertain. The CDR3 consists of 14 residues. Germline CDR1 is LGHNA and CDR2 is YSLEER. V was clipped by 1 base and J by 6 bases, with 9 bases between them. The CDR3 sequence is CASSQAERDEKLFF. CDR3 DNA sequence: TGCGCCAGCAGCCAAGCAGAGAGGGATGAAAAACTGTTTTTT.

Ten or more counts support this clone. This chain connects TRBV28 to TRBJ2-5; 7 positions match TRBD1. The CDR3 runs to 16 residues. V was clipped by 5 bases and J by 5 bases; unmatched bases: 14. Germline assignment: CDR1 MDHEN and CDR2 SYDVKM. The CDR3 sequence is CASSTKTGDIGETQYF. Written as DNA, the CDR3 is TGTGCCAGCAGTACCAAAACAGGGGATATAGGGGAGACCCAGTACTTC.